This entry features one T cell receptor (beta chain) sequence. Its specificity is not known. This CDR3 spans 17 amino acids. From germline, CDR1 is LNHDA and CDR2 SQIVND (reference sequence). V lost 6 bases, J lost 1 base, and 13 bases stayed unmatched. Stated time point: week 5, during vaccination. Doses consisted of 300 ug of mutant IDH1 20-mer peptide each, paired with topical imiquimod. These data are taken from a study of a mutant IDH1 vaccine in newly diagnosed glioma. Some clones are missing from TCRdb's copy, which holds only in-frame ones; the method was immunoSEQ multiplex PCR. The repertoire has about 51,000 clones, around 80% of them found once; the top ten carry approximately 1.8%.

The source material was PBMCs, sampled from a glioma patient whose treatment included an IDH1 peptide vaccine. V usage is TRBV19 and J usage is TRBJ2-7; TRBD1 matches at 9 bases. This TCR was recovered from a woman in her forties with glioma. DNA for the CDR3: TGTGCCAGTAGGAGGTATCACGGGACAGGGAAGTCCTACGAGCAGTACTTC. Translating gives CASRRYHGTGKSYEQYF.